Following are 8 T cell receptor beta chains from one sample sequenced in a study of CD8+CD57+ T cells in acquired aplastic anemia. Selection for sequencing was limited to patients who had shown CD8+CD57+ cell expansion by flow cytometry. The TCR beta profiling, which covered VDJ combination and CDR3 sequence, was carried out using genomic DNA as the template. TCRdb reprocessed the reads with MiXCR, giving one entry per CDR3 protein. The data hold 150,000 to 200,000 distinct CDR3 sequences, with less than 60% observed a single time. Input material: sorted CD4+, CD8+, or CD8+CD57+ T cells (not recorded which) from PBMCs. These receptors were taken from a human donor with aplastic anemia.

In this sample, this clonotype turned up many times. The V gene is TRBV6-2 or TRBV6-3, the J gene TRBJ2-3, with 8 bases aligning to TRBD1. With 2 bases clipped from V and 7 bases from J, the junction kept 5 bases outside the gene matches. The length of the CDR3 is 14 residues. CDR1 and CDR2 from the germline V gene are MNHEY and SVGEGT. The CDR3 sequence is CASSYPGQANTQYF. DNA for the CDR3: TGTGCCAGCAGTTACCCGGGACAGGCCAATACGCAGTATTTT.

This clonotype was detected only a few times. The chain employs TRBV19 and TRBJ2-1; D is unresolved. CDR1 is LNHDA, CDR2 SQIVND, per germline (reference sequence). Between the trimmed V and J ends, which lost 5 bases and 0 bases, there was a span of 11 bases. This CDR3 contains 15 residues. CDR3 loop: CASSEGLHSYNEQFF. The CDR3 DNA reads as TGTGCCAGTAGTGAAGGCCTCCACTCCTACAATGAGCAGTTCTTC.

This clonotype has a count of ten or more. The CDR3 coding sequence is TGTGCCAGTAGTATAAGCGGGTGGATGACAGGAAACACCATATATTTT. This codes for CASSISGWMTGNTIYF. The chain joins TRBV19 to TRBJ1-3; no definite D call. Trimming took off 2 bases at V and 4 bases at J, with 15 bases between the two ends. The CDR3 totals 16 residues. The germline CDR1 and CDR2 sequences are LNHDA and SQIVND (reference sequence).

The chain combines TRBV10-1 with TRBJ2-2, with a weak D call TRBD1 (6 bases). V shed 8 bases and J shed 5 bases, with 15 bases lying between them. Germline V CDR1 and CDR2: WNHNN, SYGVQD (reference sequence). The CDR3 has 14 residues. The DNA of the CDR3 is TGCGCCAGCCGAGGGCAGGGGCCGACCGGGGAGCTGTTTTTT. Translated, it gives CASRGQGPTGELFF.

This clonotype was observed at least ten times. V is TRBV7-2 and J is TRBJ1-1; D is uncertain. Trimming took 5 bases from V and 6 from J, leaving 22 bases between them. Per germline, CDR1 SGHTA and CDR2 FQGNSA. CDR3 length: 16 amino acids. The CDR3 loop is CASSPLLDRPWPEAFF. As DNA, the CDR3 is TGTGCCAGCAGCCCCCTCCTTGATCGGCCGTGGCCTGAAGCTTTCTTT. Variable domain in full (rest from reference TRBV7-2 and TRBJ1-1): GAGVSQSPSNKVTEKGKDVELRCDPISGHTALYWYRQSLGQGLEFLIYFQGNSAPDKSGLPSDRFSAERTGGSVSTLTIQRTQQEDSAVYLCASSPLLDRPWPEAFFGQGTRLTVV.

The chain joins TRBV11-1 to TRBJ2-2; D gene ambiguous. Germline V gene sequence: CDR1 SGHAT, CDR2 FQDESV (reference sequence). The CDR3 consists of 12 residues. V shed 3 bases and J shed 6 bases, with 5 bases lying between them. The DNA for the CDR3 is TGTGCCAGCAGCTTCAACGCCGGGGAGCTGTTTTTT. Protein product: CASSFNAGELFF.

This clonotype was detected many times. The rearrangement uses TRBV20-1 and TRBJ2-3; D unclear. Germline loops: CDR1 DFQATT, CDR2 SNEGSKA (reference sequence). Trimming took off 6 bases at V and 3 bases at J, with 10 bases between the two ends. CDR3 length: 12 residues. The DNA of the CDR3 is TGCAGTGCATGGGCCCGGACAGATACGCAGTATTTT. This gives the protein CSAWARTDTQYF.

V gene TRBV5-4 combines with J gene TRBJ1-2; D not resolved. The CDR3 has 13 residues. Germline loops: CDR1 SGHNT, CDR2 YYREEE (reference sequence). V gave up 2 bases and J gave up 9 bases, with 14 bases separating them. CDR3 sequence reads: CASSLDPKVRYTF. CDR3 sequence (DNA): TGTGCCAGCAGCTTAGATCCTAAGGTTCGCTACACCTTC.